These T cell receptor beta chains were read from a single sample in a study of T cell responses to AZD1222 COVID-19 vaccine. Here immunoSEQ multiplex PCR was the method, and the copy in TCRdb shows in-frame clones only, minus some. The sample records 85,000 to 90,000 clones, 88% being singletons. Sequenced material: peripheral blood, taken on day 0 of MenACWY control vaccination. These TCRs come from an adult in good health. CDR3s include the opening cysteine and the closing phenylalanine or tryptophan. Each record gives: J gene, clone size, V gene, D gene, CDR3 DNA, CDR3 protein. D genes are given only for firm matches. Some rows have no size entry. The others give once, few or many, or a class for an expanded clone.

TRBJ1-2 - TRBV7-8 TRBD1 TGTGCCAGCAGCTCAACCGGACAGGGTTTCTATGGCTACACCTTC CASSSTGQGFYGYTF
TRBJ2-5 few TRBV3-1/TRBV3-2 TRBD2 TGTGCCAGCAGCCAAGAGGTCTGGGGGGGGTCCCAGTACTTC CASSQEVWGGSQYF
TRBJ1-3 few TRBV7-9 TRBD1 TGTGCCAGCAGCGGGACAGGCATCTCTGGAAACACCATATATTTT CASSGTGISGNTIYF
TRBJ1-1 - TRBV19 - TGTGCCAGTAGTAGGTACACTGAAGCTTTCTTT CASSRYTEAFF
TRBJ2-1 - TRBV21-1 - TGTGCCAGCACCCCCGACCGCGACAATGAGCAGTTCTTC CASTPDRDNEQFF
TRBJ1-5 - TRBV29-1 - TGCAGCGTTGAGGGGGGGAGCAATCAGCCCCAGCATTTT CSVEGGSNQPQHF
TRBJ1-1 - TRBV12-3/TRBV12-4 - TGTGCCAGCAGTTTAGGACGGAACACTGAAGCTTTCTTT CASSLGRNTEAFF
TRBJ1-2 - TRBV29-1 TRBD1 TGCAGCGTCCCAAGGGCAGGGGGCATTGGCTACACCTTC CSVPRAGGIGYTF
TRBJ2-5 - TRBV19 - TGTGCCAGTGGTACGGGGGTAGGGGAGACCCAGTACTTC CASGTGVGETQYF
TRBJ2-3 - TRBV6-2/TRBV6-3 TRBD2 TGTGCCAGCAGTTACTCGAGTGGGCTAGCGGGGGGGCAATGGACAGATACGCAGTATTTT CASSYSSGLAGGQWTDTQYF
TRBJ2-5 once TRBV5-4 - TGTGCCAGCAGCTTGGTAGGGGACTCCGGGACCCAGTACTTC CASSLVGDSGTQYF
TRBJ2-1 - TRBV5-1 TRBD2 TGCGCCAGCAGCCCCTCCACTAGACAGCGGGGGAGGTACAATGAGCAGTTCTTC CASSPSTRQRGRYNEQFF
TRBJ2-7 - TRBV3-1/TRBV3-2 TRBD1 TGTGCCAGCAGCCGAGGGACAGGACTTAACTACGAGCAGTACTTC CASSRGTGLNYEQYF
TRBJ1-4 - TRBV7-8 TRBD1 TGTGCCAGCAGCTTACACCGGGACAGCCATGCAACTAATGAAAAACTGTTTTTT CASSLHRDSHATNEKLFF
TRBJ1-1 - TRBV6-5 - TGTGCCACAGAGGGGCTAAACCTACTGAACACTGAAGCTTTCTTT CATEGLNLLNTEAFF
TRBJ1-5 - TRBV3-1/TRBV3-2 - TGTGCCAGCAGCCAAGCCTCCCGGGGTCAGCCCCAGCATTTT CASSQASRGQPQHF
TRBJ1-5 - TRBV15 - TGTGCCACCAGCAGAGGGGATAGCAATCAGCCCCAGCATTTT CATSRGDSNQPQHF
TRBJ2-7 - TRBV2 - TGTGCCAGCTCGGACCAGGGCGCCTACGAGCAGTACTTC CASSDQGAYEQYF
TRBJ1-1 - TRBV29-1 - TGCAGCACATCTTGGACAGAATTGAACACTGAAGCTTTCTTT CSTSWTELNTEAFF
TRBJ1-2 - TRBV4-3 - TGCGCCAGCAGCCATGATGAGACAACTAACTATGGCTACACCTTC CASSHDETTNYGYTF
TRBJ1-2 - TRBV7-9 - TGTGCCAGCAGCTTATCATTTTATGGCTACACCTTC CASSLSFYGYTF
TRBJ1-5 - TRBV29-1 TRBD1 TGCAGCGTTGCAGGGGGGGACAATCAGCCCCAGCATTTT CSVAGGDNQPQHF
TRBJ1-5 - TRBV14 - TGTGCCAGCTCGCGGGGGATCAATCAGCCCCAGCATTTT CASSRGINQPQHF
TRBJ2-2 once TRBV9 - TGTGCCAGCAAAAAAAGTAACACCGGGGAGCTGTTTTTT CASKKSNTGELFF
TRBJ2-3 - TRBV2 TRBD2 TGTGCCAGCAGTGAACGCCGGGACTACTATAAGGATACGCAGTATTTT CASSERRDYYKDTQYF
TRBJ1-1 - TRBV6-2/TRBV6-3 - TGTGCCAGCAGCGGACGCTCCCAGATGAACACTGAAGCTTTCTTT CASSGRSQMNTEAFF
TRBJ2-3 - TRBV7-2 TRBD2 TGTGCCAGCAGCTTTTCGGCTAGCGGAAAAGATACGCAGTATTTT CASSFSASGKDTQYF
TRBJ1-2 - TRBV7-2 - TGTGCCAGCAGCTTCCCTGGTGGCTACACCTTC CASSFPGGYTF
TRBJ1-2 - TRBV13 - TGTGCCAGCAGCTTACAAAGGATAAACTATGGCTACACCTTC CASSLQRINYGYTF
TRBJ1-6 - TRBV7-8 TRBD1 TGTGCCAGCAGCCCCAGGACAGGGGGGAATTCACCCCTCCACTTT CASSPRTGGNSPLHF
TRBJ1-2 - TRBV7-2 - TGTGCCAGCAGCTTATCGGCGGCTAACTATGGCTACACCTTC CASSLSAANYGYTF
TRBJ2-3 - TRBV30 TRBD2 TGTGCCTGGAGTGCCCTCGGTGCGGGGGGGATGGATACGCAGTATTTT CAWSALGAGGMDTQYF
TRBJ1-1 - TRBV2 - TGTGCCAGCAGCGAAGGTACAGGTGAAGCTTTCTTT CASSEGTGEAFF
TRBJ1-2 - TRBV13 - TGTGCCAGCAGTTTGGGTAGTGGCTACACCTTC CASSLGSGYTF
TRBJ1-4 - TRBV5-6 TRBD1 TGTGCCAGCAGCCCGGACAGGAGCGATGAAAAACTGTTTTTT CASSPDRSDEKLFF
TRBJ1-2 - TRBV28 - TGTGCCAGCAATCAAGGAGCGGGGGGCTACACCTTC CASNQGAGGYTF
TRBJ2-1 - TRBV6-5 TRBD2 TGTGCCAGCAGTTACGGGCTAGCGGGGGAGGGGTATGAGCAGTTCTTC CASSYGLAGEGYEQFF
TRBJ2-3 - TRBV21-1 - TGTGCCAGCAGCAAATTTCCTAATTGGGATACGCAGTATTTT CASSKFPNWDTQYF
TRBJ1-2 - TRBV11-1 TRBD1 TGTGCCAGCAGCCAATCCGGGACAGGGATCGGCGGCTACACCTTC CASSQSGTGIGGYTF
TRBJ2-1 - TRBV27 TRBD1 TGTGCCAGCAGCCCCGCGACAGGGACCTACAATGAGCAGTTCTTC CASSPATGTYNEQFF
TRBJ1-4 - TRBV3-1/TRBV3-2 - TGTGCCAGCAGCCAAGGGGTTGGTGGTGAAAAACTGTTTTTT CASSQGVGGEKLFF
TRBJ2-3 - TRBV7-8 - TGTGCCAGCAGCCACGGGGATACGCAGTATTTT CASSHGDTQYF
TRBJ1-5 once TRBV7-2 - TGTGCCAGCAGCTTACTGGGGTTGGGTCAGCCCCAGCATTTT CASSLLGLGQPQHF
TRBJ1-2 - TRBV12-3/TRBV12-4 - TGTGCCAGCAGTTTATGGCGGGCTAGTGGCTACACCTTC CASSLWRASGYTF
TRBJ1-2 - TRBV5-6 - TGTGCCAGCAGCTTGGTGGGGGACAAGTCTACCTATGGCTACACCTTC CASSLVGDKSTYGYTF
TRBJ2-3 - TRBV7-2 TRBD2 TGTGCCAGCAGCTTAGTAGGGAGGCGGAGCGGGGGGAGCACAGATACGCAGTATTTT CASSLVGRRSGGSTDTQYF
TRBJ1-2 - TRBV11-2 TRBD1 TGTGCCAGCAGCCCGTCCGGGGACAGGGGACTCTATGGCTACACCTTC CASSPSGDRGLYGYTF
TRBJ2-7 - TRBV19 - TGTGCCAGTGCCGGGACATTATACAACGAGCAGTACTTC CASAGTLYNEQYF
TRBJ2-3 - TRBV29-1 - TGCAGCGTTGAAAGCGGGAGCACAGATACGCAGTATTTT CSVESGSTDTQYF
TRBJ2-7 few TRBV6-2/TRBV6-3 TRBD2 TGTGCCAGCAGTTTATCGGCGGGGGGGCCGTACGAGCAGTACTTC CASSLSAGGPYEQYF
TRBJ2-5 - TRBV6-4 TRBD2 TGTGCCAGCAGTGGTTCTAGCGGGGGCGGACAAGAGACCCAGTACTTC CASSGSSGGGQETQYF
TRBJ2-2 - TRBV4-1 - TGCGCCAGCAGCCAAGAACCCGGACGTGGCACCGGGGAGCTGTTTTTT CASSQEPGRGTGELFF